This record looks at one T cell receptor (beta chain) sequence and its context. The time point is: peak reinfection, 3 to 8 weeks after reinfection detection. Sorted cells were sequenced directly ex vivo without any in vitro expansion. Using immunoSEQ multiplex PCR, the repertoire was profiled, and TCRdb retains in-frame clones only, with some absent. The data show roughly 43,000 clones, 70% to 90% seen once. The germline CDR1 and CDR2 sequences are SGDLS and YYNGEE. The V and J ends lost 7 bases and 2 bases, in that order; junction bases with no gene match: 8. CDR3 length equals 15 residues. This sample was included in a study of memory CD8 T cells in hepatitis C reinfection. Study background: A couple of donors cleared primary HCV but became chronic after reinfection.

V gene TRBV9 combines with J gene TRBJ2-3, with 9 bases lining up with TRBD2. Sequencing was carried out using naive CD8+ T cells sorted from blood. This receptor was identified in a man aged 18 to 35 with hepatitis C virus infection. CDR3 loop: CASSPGGGATDTQYF. Written as DNA, the CDR3 is TGTGCCAGCTCCCCGGGCGGGGGGGCCACAGATACGCAGTATTTT.